This note documents a single T cell receptor beta chain sequence. As yet, its antigen is unknown. This record belongs to a study of shared clonotypes between healthy human individuals. Study at large: The study enrolled a couple of women and a few men aged 18 to 49.

Germline loops: CDR1 MNHNS, CDR2 SASEGT. CDR3 length: 13 amino acids. Trimming took off 8 bases at V and 4 bases at J, with 14 bases between the two ends. Findings and limits, study-wide: Clonotypes which were not shared had lower generation probabilities than clonotypes that all four donors shared.

Sorted-subset replicate PCRs used roughly 180 ng DNA, 30,000 or so T cell genomes. In the source study's methods: Junction-only sequences produced by ImmunoSEQ had no quality scores, so filtering differed. The protocol was immunoSEQ multiplex PCR, while the TCRdb copy is restricted to in-frame clones and leaves out a portion. D and trimming come from the DNA, and the V and J calls and clone size come from that table. Of approximately 1.1 million clones listed, approximately 78% are singletons. This receptor was taken from a man aged 18 to 35 in good health. Some clones in this sample may be carry-over from other donors' samples. The chain joins TRBV6-1 to TRBJ1-1; possibly TRBD1 for D (6 bases). Sequencing was performed on memory CD4+ T cells from PBMCs. Described subset: CD45RA-negative fraction. The CDR3 here is CASHREGGTEAFF. Written as DNA, the CDR3 is TGTGCCAGCCACAGGGAAGGGGGCACTGAAGCTTTCTTT.